This T cell receptor (beta chain) was found in a study of cytomegalovirus exposure and HLA in healthy donors. Regarding the study as a whole: The study listed roughly 150 cytomegalovirus-associated TCR beta chains.

PCR used 60 Vbeta primers and 13 Jbeta primers. Assay used: immunoSEQ multiplex PCR; TCRdb lists only in-frame clones, some missing. Of about 110,000 clones in the sample, roughly 85% are singletons; the top ten hold about 3%. This clone was picked up a small number of times. Its antigen is not known. Sequenced input: PBMCs. This receptor was obtained from a woman aged 40 to 49 in good health and CMV-seronegative.

The CDR3 is CASAFGTGETEAFF. CDR3 DNA sequence: TGTGCCAGTGCCTTTGGGACAGGGGAGACTGAAGCTTTCTTT. The chain combines TRBV2 with TRBJ1-1; 10 bases map to TRBD1. The germline V gene encodes CDR1 SNHLY and CDR2 FYNNEI. V was pared by 9 bases and J by 5 bases, with 9 bases of the junction left unmatched. This CDR3 spans 14 amino acids.